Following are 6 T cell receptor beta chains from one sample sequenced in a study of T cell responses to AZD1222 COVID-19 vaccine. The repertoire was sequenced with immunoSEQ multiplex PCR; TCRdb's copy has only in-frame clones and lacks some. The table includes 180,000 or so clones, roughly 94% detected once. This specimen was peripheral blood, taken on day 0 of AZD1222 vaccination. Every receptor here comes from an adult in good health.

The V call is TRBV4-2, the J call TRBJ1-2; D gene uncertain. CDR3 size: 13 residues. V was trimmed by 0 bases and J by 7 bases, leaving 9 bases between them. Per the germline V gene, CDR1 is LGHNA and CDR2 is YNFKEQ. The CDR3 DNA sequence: TGTGCCAGCAGCCAAGATAGAGGCGGTGGCTACACCTTC. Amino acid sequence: CASSQDRGGGYTF.

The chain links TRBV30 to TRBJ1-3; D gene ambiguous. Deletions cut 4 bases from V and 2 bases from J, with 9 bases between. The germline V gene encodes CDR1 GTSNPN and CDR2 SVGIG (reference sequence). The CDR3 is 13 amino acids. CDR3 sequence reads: CAWTSYTGNTIYF. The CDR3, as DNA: TGTGCCTGGACTTCTTACACTGGAAACACCATATATTTT.

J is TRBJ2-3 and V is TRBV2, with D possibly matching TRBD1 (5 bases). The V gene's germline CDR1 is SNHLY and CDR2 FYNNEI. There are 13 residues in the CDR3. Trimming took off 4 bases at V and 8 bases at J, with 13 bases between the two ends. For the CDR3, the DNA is TGTGCCAGCAGTGTCGAAGGGGCAGGTACGCAGTATTTT. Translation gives CASSVEGAGTQYF.

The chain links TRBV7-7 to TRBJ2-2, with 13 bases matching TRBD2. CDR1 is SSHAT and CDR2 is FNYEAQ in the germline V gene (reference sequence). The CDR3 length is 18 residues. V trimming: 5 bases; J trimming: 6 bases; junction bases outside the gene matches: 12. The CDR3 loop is CASSHGTSGISLSGELFF. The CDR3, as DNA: TGTGCCAGCAGCCACGGGACTAGCGGGATTTCCCTGTCCGGGGAGCTGTTTTTT.

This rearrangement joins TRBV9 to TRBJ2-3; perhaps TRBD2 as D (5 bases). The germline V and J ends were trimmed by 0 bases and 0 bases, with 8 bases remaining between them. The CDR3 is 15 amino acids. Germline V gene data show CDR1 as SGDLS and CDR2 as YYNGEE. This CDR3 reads CASSVAGLSTDTQYF. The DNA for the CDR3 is TGTGCCAGCAGCGTAGCCGGACTTAGCACAGATACGCAGTATTTT. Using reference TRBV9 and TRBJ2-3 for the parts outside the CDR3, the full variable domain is DSGVTQTPKHLITATGQRVTLRCSPRSGDLSVYWYQQSLDQGLQFLIQYYNGEERAKGNILERFSAQQFPDLHSELNLSSLELGDSALYFCASSVAGLSTDTQYFGPGTRLTVL.

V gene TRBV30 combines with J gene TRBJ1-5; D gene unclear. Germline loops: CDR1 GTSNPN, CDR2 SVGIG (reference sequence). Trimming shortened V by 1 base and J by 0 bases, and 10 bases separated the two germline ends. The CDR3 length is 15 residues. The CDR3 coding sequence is TGTGCCTGGAGTGAGCCACTGGTTAGCAATCAGCCCCAGCATTTT. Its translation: CAWSEPLVSNQPQHF.